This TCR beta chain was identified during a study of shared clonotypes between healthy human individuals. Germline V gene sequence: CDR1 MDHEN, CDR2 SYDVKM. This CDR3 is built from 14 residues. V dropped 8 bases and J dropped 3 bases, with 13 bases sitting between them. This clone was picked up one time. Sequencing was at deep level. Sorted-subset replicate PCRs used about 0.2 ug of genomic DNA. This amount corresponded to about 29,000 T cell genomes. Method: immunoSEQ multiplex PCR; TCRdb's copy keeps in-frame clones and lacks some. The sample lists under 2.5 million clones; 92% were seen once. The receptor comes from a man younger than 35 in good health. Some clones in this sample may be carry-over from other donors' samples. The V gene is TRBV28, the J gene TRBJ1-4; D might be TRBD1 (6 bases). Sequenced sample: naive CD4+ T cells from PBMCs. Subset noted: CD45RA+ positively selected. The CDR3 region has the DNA TGTGCCAGCGGAACAGGGCTCTCTAATGAAAAACTGTTTTTT. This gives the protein CASGTGLSNEKLFF.